Below, one T cell receptor beta chain is given with its context. This clonotype was detected ten times or more. There is no known antigen for this receptor. Base-call qualities are not available, and no considerably larger clone is one nucleotide away. The sample comes from a study of identical twins (dated by TCRdb to about 2016). About the full investigation: The study deep-sequenced TCR alpha and beta repertoires from monozygotic twins, unrelated adults of various ages and cord blood to test whether fetal clonotypes persist. To rule out contamination, replicate twin experiments were performed at different times with different library preparation protocols.

Per the germline V gene, SGDLS is the CDR1 and YYNGEE is the CDR2. V and J lose 3 bases and 8 bases, and a span of 6 bases separates them. The CDR3, cysteine through phenylalanine, is 11 amino acids long. CDR3 DNA only is kept here, 33 bases in frame from base 1. All donors were healthy Caucasians. The twin cohort consisted of three pairs of female monozygotic twins, all aged about 18 to 29 years. The RNA used for TCR libraries was isolated from peripheral blood mononuclear cells. The research as a whole found: Out-of-frame TCR alpha sequences shared between twins showed an excess of low generation-probability sequences compared with coincidental sharing between unrelated individuals. A weaker excess of twin sharing was found in beta out-of-frame sequences because the signal-to-noise ratio was lowered by fewer shared sequences. Recombination models systematically underestimated out-of-frame TCR alpha sharing in monozygotic twins but agreed with sharing between unrelated individuals. Because the same donors could not be followed over many years, the conclusions relied on cross-sectional statistical analysis. Zero-insertion analyses could be partly confounded by invariant T cells such as MAIT and iNKT, although diverse VJ usage argued against such confounding for most clonotypes. Fewer insertions were carried by abundant cord blood beta clonotypes, a similar but weaker trend appeared in young adult naive repertoires, and no such trend appeared in memory repertoires.

The library was generated by 5' RACE. The sequencer was an Illumina HiSeq 2000. Template switching introduced a universal primer binding site; the final cDNA contained a unique molecular identifier, enabling accurate counting of TCR cDNA molecules. Specific primers in the conserved constant-segment region were used to synthesize first-strand cDNA for TCR alpha and beta chains. Each cDNA library was double barcoded, with a SMART-Mk sample barcode plus Illumina barcodes, to control for contamination. TruSeq adapter sequences along with Illumina sample barcodes were introduced in two successive PCR steps. The TCR alpha and beta cDNA libraries were sequenced on the Illumina HiSeq platform using custom primers. In the paper's pipeline: Raw reads were processed with MiGEC to extract unique molecular identifiers, and MiXCR was used to determine CDR3 positions. For each individual, recombination models were inferred using an EM algorithm with the repgenHMM and IGoR tools. The analysis of shared clonotypes was done with the tcR package in R, with sharing normalized by the product of cloneset sizes. To study raw recombination free of thymic and clonal selection effects, out-of-frame nonproductive sequences were analyzed. TCRdb handled the public reads itself, with Q25 trimming in fastp and clone calling in MiXCR, and kept productive beta chains. Each entry is one CDR3 protein sequence, shown with its most common DNA and genes. These V and J calls are TCRdb output, not the study's own analysis. The sample data list hundreds of thousands of distinct CDR3 sequences, and about 12% of these were observed just once. The ten largest clonotypes hold around 1.6% of the sample.

A further study also used this sample, focusing on yellow fever vaccine responses in identical twins. As noted in the second study: According to the authors, the vaccine-induced T cell response in identical twins seemed to be partly convergent and partly specific to each individual. The study precisely tracked vaccine-responding T cell clones in identical twins.

Sequenced sample: PBMCs. This receptor was obtained from a woman younger than 35 in good health. The chain links TRBV9 with TRBJ1-3; the D gene remains uncertain. The nucleotides read TGTGCCAGCAGCGAGGGCGACACCATATATTTT. This encodes CASSEGDTIYF.